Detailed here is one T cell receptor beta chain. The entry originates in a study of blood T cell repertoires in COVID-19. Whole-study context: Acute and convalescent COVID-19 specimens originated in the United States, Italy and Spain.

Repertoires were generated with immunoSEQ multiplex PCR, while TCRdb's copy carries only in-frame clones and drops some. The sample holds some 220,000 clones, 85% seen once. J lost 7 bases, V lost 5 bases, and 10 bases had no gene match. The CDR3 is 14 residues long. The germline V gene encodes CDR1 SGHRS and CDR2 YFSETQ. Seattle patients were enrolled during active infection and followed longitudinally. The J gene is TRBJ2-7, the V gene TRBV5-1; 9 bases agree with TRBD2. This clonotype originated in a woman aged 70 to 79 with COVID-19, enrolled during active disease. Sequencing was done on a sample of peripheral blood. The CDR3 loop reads CASSPSSGAGEQYF. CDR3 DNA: TGCGCCAGCAGTCCCTCTAGCGGGGCGGGTGAGCAGTACTTC.